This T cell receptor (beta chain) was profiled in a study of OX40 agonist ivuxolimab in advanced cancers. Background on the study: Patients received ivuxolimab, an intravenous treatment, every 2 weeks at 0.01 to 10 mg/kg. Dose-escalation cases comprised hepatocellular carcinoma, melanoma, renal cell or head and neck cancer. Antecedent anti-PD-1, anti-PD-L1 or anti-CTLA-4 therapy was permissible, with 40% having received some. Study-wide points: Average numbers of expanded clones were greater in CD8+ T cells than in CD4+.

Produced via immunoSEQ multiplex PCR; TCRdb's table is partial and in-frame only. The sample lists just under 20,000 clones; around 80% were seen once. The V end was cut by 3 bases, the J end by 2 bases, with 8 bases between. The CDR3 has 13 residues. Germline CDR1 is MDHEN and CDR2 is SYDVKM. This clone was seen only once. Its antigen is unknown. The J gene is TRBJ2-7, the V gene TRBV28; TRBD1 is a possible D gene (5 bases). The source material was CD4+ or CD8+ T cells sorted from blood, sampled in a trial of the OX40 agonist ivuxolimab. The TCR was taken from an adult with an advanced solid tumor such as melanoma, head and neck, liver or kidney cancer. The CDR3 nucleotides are TGTGCCAGCAGTTTGCAGGGCCCCTACGAGCAGTACTTC. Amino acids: CASSLQGPYEQYF.